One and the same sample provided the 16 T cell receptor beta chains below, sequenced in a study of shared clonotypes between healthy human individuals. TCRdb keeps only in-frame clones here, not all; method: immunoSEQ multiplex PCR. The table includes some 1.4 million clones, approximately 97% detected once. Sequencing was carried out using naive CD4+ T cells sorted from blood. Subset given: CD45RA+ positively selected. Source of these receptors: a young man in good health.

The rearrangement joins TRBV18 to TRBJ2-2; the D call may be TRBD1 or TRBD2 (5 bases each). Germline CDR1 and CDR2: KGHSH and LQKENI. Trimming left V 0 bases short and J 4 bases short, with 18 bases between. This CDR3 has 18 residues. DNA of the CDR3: TGTGCCAGCTCACCACCGAGGGACCCCACCACCACCACCGGGGAGCTGTTTTTT. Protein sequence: CASSPPRDPTTTTGELFF.

The CDR3 sequence: CASSQEARANTGELFF. CDR3 nucleotide sequence: TGTGCCAGCAGCCAAGAAGCGAGGGCAAACACCGGGGAGCTGTTTTTT. V and J are TRBV4-2 and TRBJ2-2, with D perhaps TRBD2 (5 bases). The CDR3 has 16 amino acids. The germline gives CDR1 LGHNA, CDR2 YNFKEQ. V gave up 0 bases and J gave up 2 bases, with 10 bases separating them.

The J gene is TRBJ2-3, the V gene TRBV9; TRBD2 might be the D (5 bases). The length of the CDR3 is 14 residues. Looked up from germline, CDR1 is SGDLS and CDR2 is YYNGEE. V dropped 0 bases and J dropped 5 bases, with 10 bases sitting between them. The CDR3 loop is CASSVVSSGDTQYF. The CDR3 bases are TGTGCCAGCAGCGTAGTTTCCAGCGGAGATACGCAGTATTTT.

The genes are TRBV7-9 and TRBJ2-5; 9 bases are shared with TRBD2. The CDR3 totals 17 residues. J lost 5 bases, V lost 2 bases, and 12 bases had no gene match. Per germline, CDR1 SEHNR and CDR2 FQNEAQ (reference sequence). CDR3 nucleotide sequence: TGTGCCAGCAGCTTAATGGCGGGAGGGCCTATGGCGGAGACCCAGTACTTC. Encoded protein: CASSLMAGGPMAETQYF. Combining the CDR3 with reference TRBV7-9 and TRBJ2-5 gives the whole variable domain DTGVSQNPRHKITKRGQNVTFRCDPISEHNRLYWYRQTLGQGPEFLTYFQNEAQLEKSRLLSDRFSAERPKGSFSTLEIQRTEQGDSAMYLCASSLMAGGPMAETQYFGPGTRLLVL.

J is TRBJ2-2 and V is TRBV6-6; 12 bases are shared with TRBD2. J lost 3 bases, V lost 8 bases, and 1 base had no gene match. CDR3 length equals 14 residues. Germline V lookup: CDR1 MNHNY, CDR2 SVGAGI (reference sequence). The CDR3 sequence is CASRLAGDTGELFF. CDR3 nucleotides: TGTGCCAGCCGACTAGCGGGAGACACCGGGGAGCTGTTTTTT.

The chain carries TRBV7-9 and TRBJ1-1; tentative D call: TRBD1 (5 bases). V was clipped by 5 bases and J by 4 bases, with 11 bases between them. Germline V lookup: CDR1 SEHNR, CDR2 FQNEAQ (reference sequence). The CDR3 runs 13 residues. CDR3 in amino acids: CASSPVTGTEAFF. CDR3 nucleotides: TGTGCCAGCAGCCCCGTCACAGGCACTGAAGCTTTCTTT. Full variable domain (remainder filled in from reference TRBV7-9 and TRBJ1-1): DTGVSQNPRHKITKRGQNVTFRCDPISEHNRLYWYRQTLGQGPEFLTYFQNEAQLEKSRLLSDRFSAERPKGSFSTLEIQRTEQGDSAMYLCASSPVTGTEAFFGQGTRLTVV.

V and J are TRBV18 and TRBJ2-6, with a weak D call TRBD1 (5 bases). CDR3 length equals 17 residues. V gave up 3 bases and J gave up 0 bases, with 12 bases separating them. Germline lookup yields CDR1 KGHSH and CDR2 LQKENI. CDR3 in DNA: TGTGCCAGCTCACCTCTTCAGGGCAGCTCTGGGGCCAACGTCCTGACTTTC. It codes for CASSPLQGSSGANVLTF.

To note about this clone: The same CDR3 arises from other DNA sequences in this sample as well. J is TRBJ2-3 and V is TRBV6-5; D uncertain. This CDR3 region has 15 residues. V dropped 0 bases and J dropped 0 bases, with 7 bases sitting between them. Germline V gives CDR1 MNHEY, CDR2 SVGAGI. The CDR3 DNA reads TGTGCCAGCAGTTACTCAGGTAGTAGCACAGATACGCAGTATTTT. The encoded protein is CASSYSGSSTDTQYF.

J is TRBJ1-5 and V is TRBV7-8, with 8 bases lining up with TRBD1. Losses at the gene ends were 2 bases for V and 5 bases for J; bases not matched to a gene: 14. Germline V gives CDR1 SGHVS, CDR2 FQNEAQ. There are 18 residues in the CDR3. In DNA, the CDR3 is TGTGCCAGCAGCTTACTAGGCCCCAGGACAGGGTGGTATCAGCCCCAGCATTTT. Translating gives CASSLLGPRTGWYQPQHF.

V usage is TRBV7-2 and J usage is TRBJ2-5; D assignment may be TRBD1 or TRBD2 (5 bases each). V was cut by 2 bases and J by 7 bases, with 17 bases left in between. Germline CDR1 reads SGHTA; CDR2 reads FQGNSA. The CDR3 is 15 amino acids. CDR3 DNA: TGTGCCAGCAGCTTAAACCGGGACCACGGTGGGACCCAGTACTTC. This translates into CASSLNRDHGGTQYF.

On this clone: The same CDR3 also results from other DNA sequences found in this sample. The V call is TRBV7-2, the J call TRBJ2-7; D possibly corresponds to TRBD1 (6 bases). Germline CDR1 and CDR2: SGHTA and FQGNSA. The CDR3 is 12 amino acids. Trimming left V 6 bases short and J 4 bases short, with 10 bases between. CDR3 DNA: TGTGCCAGCAGTCTAAGGGGGTACGAGCAGTACTTC. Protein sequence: CASSLRGYEQYF.

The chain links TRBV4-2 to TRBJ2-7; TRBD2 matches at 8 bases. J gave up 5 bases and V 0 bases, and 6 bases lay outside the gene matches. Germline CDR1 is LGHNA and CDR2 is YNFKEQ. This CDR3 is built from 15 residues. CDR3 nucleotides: TGTGCCAGCAGCCAAGACTTGCTAGCGGGTAACGAGCAGTACTTC. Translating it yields CASSQDLLAGNEQYF.

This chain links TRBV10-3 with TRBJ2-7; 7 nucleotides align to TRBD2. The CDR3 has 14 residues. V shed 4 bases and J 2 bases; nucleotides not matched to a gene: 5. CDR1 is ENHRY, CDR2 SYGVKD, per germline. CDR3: CAISGSSGTYEQYF. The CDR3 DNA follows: TGTGCCATCAGTGGGTCTAGCGGTACCTACGAGCAGTACTTC.

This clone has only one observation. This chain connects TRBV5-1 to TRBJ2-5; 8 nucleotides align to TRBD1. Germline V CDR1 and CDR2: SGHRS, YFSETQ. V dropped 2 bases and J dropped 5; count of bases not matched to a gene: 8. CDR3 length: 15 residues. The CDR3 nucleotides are TGCGCCAGCAGCTTTGACAGGGGAGTATCGGAGACCCAGTACTTC. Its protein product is CASSFDRGVSETQYF.

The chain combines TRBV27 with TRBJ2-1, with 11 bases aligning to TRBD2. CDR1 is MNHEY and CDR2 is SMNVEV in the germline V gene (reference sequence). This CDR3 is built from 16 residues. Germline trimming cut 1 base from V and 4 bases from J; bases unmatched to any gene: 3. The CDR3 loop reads CASSLFSGRGYNEQFF. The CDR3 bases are TGTGCCAGCAGTTTATTTAGCGGGAGGGGATACAATGAGCAGTTCTTC.

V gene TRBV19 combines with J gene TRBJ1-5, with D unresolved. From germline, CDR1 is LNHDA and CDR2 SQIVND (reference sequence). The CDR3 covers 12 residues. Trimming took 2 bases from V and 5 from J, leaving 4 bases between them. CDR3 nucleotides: TGTGCCAGTAGTATATCAGATCAGCCCCAGCATTTT. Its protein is CASSISDQPQHF.